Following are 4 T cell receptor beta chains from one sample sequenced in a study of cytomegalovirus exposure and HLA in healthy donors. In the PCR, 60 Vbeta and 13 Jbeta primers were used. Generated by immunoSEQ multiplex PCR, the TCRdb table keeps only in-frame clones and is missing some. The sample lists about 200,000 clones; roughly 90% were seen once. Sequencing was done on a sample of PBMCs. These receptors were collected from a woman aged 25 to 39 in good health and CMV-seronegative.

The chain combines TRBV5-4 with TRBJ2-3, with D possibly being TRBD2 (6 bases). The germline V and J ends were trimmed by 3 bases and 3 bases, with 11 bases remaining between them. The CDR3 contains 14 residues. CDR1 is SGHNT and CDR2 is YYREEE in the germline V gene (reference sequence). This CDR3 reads CASSSRGETDTQYF. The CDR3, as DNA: TGTGCCAGCAGCTCCCGCGGGGAGACAGATACGCAGTATTTT.

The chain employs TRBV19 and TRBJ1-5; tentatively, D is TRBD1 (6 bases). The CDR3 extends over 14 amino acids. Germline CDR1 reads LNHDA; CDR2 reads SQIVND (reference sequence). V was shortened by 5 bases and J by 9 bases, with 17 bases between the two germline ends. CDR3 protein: CASSEGGPRVPQHF. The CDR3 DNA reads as TGTGCCAGTAGTGAGGGGGGGCCCAGGGTGCCCCAGCATTTT. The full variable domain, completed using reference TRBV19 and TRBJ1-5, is DGGITQSPKYLFRKEGQNVTLSCEQNLNHDAMYWYRQDPGQGLRLIYYSQIVNDFQKGDIAEGYSVSREKKESFPLTVTSAQKNPTAFYLCASSEGGPRVPQHFGDGTRLSIL.

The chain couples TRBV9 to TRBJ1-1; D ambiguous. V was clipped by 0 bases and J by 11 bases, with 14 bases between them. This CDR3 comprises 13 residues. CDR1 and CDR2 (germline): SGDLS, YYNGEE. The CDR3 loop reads CASSVGGGESAFF. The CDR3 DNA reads TGTGCCAGCAGCGTAGGTGGTGGGGAGTCGGCTTTCTTT.

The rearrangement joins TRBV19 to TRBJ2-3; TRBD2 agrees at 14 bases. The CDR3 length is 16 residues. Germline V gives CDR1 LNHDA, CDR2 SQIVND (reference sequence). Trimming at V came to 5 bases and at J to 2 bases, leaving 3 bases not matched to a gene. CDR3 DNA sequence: TGTGCCAGTAGTCTGGGACTAGCGGGAGTCACAGATACGCAGTATTTT. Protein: CASSLGLAGVTDTQYF.